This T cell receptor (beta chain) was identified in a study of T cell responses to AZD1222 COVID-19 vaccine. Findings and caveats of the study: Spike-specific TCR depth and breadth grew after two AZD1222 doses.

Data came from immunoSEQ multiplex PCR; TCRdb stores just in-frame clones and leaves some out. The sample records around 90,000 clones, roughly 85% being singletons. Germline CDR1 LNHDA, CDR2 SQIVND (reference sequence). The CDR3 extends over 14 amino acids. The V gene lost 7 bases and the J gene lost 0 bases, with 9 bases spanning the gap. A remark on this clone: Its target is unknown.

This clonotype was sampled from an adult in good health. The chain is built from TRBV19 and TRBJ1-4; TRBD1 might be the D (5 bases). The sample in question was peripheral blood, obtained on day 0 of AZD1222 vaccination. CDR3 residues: CASNLGATNEKLFF. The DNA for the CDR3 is TGTGCCAGTAACTTGGGGGCAACTAATGAAAAACTGTTTTTT.